The subject of this entry is one TCR beta chain. TCRdb keeps only in-frame clones here, not all; method: immunoSEQ multiplex PCR. The sample gives approximately 45,000 clones, 75% to 90% of which show up once; about 1.2% is in the top ten. The CDR3 length is 15 residues. Unmatched junction bases numbered 2, after V lost 0 bases and J lost 8 bases. The germline CDR1 and CDR2 sequences are MNHEY and SVGAGI. The data are from a study of blood T cell repertoires in COVID-19. The overall study: The samples span acute and convalescent COVID-19 from the United States, Italy and Spain. Sample material is recorded as cDNA or gDNA derived from T cells, B-cell-depleted T cells, or PBMCs.

The material sequenced was peripheral blood. The receptor was derived from a woman between 40 and 55 years old with acute or convalescent COVID-19. The chain couples TRBV6-5 to TRBJ1-6; TRBD1 aligns across 9 bases. CDR3 sequence: CASSYSGTGHSPLHF. The DNA of the CDR3 is TGTGCCAGCAGTTACTCTGGGACAGGGCATTCACCCCTCCACTTT.